A single sample is the source of the 27 T cell receptor beta chains below, sequenced in a study of response to subunit inactivated influenza vaccine. One entry per CDR3 protein, called by TCRdb with MiXCR from the RT-PCR reads. The profile covers around 750,000 distinct CDR3 sequences, with 21% appearing a single time and about 9.4% taken by the ten largest. The material sequenced was PBMCs from blood, taken roughly 5 days after vaccination. These receptors were taken from a man aged 45-65 years who received an inactivated influenza vaccine.

This clonotype was observed many times. The chain carries TRBV20-1 and TRBJ2-1, with 13 bases lining up with TRBD2. This CDR3 comprises 18 residues. V shed 3 bases and J 4 bases; nucleotides not matched to a gene: 12. Germline-derived CDR1 and CDR2 are DFQATT and SNEGSKA (reference sequence). CDR3 sequence: CSAREGSGLAGSYNEQFF. The CDR3 DNA is TGCAGTGCTAGGGAGGGGTCGGGACTAGCGGGGAGTTACAATGAGCAGTTCTTC.

V and J are TRBV6-1 and TRBJ1-2, with a possible D match to TRBD1 (5 bases). Trimming cost V 1 base and J 9 bases, with 9 bases left between them. This CDR3 is 12 amino acids long. The germline V gene encodes CDR1 MNHNS and CDR2 SASEGT. The CDR3 bases are TGTGCCAGCAGTGAAGGGCAGGGCAGCTACACCTTC. The encoded protein is CASSEGQGSYTF.

This clonotype turned up a few times. CDR3 nucleotide sequence: TGCGCCAGCAGCCTGGACGGAGACCCCGGAGAGACCCAGTACTTC. Encoded protein: CASSLDGDPGETQYF. This chain connects TRBV5-1 to TRBJ2-5; no reliable D call. V shed 4 bases and J shed 4 bases, with 17 bases lying between them. The CDR3 is made up of 15 amino acids. Germline V lookup: CDR1 SGHRS, CDR2 YFSETQ.

The rearrangement links TRBV11-1 to TRBJ1-2; 7 nucleotides match TRBD1. Germline V gene data show CDR1 as SGHAT and CDR2 as FQDESV (reference sequence). CDR3 length: 13 amino acids. V gave up 8 bases and J gave up 0 bases; unmatched junction bases: 3. The CDR3 bases are TGTGCCAGCGGGACAGCCGCTAACTATGGCTACACCTTC. Translation: CASGTAANYGYTF.

The V gene is TRBV10-3, the J gene TRBJ2-3, with 8 bases lining up with TRBD1. V was pared by 4 bases and J by 2 bases, with 5 bases of the junction left unmatched. CDR3 length equals 15 residues. The V gene's germline CDR1 is ENHRY and CDR2 SYGVKD. This CDR3 reads CAISGHRGTTDTQYF. The CDR3 DNA reads TGTGCCATCAGTGGTCACAGGGGGACCACAGATACGCAGTATTTT.

In its sample, this clonotype was seen many times. The gene calls are TRBV12-3 or TRBV12-4 and TRBJ2-2, with unresolved D. The V gene lost 2 bases and the J gene lost 8 bases, with 3 bases spanning the gap. CDR3 length: 11 residues. CDR3 sequence: CASSLWGELFF. The CDR3 region has the DNA TGTGCCAGCAGTTTATGGGGGGAGCTGTTTTTT.

This chain links TRBV5-1 with TRBJ2-7; 7 bases align to TRBD1. The V gene's germline CDR1 is SGHRS and CDR2 YFSETQ. The CDR3 covers 14 residues. Trimming removed 4 bases from V and 3 bases from J; junction bases left unmatched: 7. CDR3 in amino acids: CASSIDRVGYEQYF. The CDR3 nucleotides read TGCGCCAGCAGCATTGACAGGGTTGGCTACGAGCAGTACTTC. The variable domain in full, with the rest retrieved from reference TRBV5-1 and TRBJ2-7, is KAGVTQTPRYLIKTRGQQVTLSCSPISGHRSVSWYQQTPGQGLQFLFEYFSETQRNKGNFPGRFSGRQFSNSRSEMNVSTLELGDSALYLCASSIDRVGYEQYFGPGTRLTVT.

There are a few counts of this clonotype. The gene calls are TRBV10-3 and TRBJ2-2; perhaps TRBD1 as D (5 bases). This CDR3 is built from 13 residues. Germline-derived CDR1 and CDR2 are ENHRY and SYGVKD. The germline V and J ends were trimmed by 6 bases and 8 bases, with 13 bases remaining between them. The CDR3 loop is CAISSEGAGELFF. Here the CDR3 DNA reads TGTGCCATCAGCTCCGAAGGGGCGGGGGAGCTGTTTTTT.

This chain uses TRBV18 with TRBJ2-7; perhaps TRBD1 as D (6 bases). There are 14 residues in the CDR3. Germline V gene lookup returns CDR1 KGHSH and CDR2 LQKENI. The V end was cut by 5 bases, the J end by 0 bases, with 11 bases between. The CDR3 loop is CASSSRDNSYEQYF. CDR3 nucleotides: TGTGCCAGCTCATCCCGGGACAACTCCTACGAGCAGTACTTC.

This clonotype was counted a few times. This sequence joins TRBV12-3 or TRBV12-4 and TRBJ2-1; 7 nucleotides agree with TRBD2. After removal of 5 bases from V and 9 bases from J, the junction contained 16 bases not matched to a gene. The CDR3 totals 16 residues. The DNA for the CDR3 is TGTGCCAGCAGTCACGTCCTGGGCGGGAGCTTTAGTGAGCAGTTCTTC. It codes for CASSHVLGGSFSEQFF.

The genes are TRBV28 and TRBJ1-5; D is unresolved. V lost 1 base and J 0 bases, leaving 13 bases between the germline ends. This CDR3 region has 17 residues. Germline V lookup: CDR1 MDHEN, CDR2 SYDVKM. CDR3 sequence (DNA): TGTGCCAGCAGTTTATACGCCCCGGCGAATAGCAATCAGCCCCAGCATTTT. Translated: CASSLYAPANSNQPQHF.

This clonotype was counted many times. The V and J genes are TRBV28 and TRBJ2-3; D possibly corresponds to TRBD2 (6 bases). V was cut by 2 bases and J by 2 bases, with 11 bases left in between. The germline V gene has CDR1 MDHEN and CDR2 SYDVKM. The CDR3 length is 15 residues. The CDR3 bases are TGTGCCAGCAGTTTAATAGCGGAAATCACAGATACGCAGTATTTT. Translated, it gives CASSLIAEITDTQYF.

The V and J genes are TRBV10-1 and TRBJ2-5; D unresolved. The length of the CDR3 is 12 residues. CDR1 is WNHNN, CDR2 SYGVQD, per germline (reference sequence). V was shortened by 3 bases and J by 1 base, with 3 bases between the two germline ends. This chain's CDR3 is CASSDVQETQYF. In DNA, the CDR3 is TGCGCCAGCAGTGATGTCCAAGAGACCCAGTACTTC.

This clonotype was observed a few times. V and J are TRBV19 and TRBJ2-7; D unclear. Germline V gene data show CDR1 as LNHDA and CDR2 as SQIVND (reference sequence). The V and J ends lost 1 base and 1 base respectively, with 8 bases between them. This CDR3 is built from 14 residues. This chain's CDR3 is CASSIVGSSYEQYF. Written as DNA, the CDR3 is TGTGCCAGTAGTATAGTTGGCAGTTCCTACGAGCAGTACTTC.

Only a few counts were recorded for this clonotype. This rearrangement joins TRBV4-3 to TRBJ2-1; D is perhaps TRBD2 (5 bases). Trimming took 1 base from V and 9 from J, leaving 16 bases between them. The CDR3 has 15 residues. The germline V gene has CDR1 LGHNA and CDR2 YSLEER. CDR3 bases: TGCGCCAGCAGCCAAGCGGTCCAGCGGAGTAGTGAGCAGTTCTTC. Translation gives CASSQAVQRSSEQFF.

V is TRBV20-1 and J is TRBJ2-3; D may correspond to TRBD1 or TRBD2 (6 bases each). The CDR3 is 15 amino acids. Germline CDR1 DFQATT, CDR2 SNEGSKA (reference sequence). V lost 4 bases and J lost 0, with 14 bases in between. CDR3 sequence reads: CSAIRWGASTDTQYF. The DNA for the CDR3 is TGCAGTGCTATTAGATGGGGGGCTAGCACAGATACGCAGTATTTT.

Details on this clonotype: Relative to the germline gene, one junction end is altered; a read error may explain this. The rearrangement joins TRBV3-1 to TRBJ2-5; the D is unclear. Per germline, CDR1 LGHDT and CDR2 YNNKEL (reference sequence). The CDR3 runs to 15 residues. The CDR3 DNA follows: TGTGCCAGCAGCCAAGAAGATAGGTTAAAAGAGATCCAGTACTTC. Its translation: CASSQEDRLKEIQYF.

This clonotype occurred a few times. The chain joins TRBV6-5 to TRBJ1-2; D not certain. There are 13 residues in the CDR3. CDR1 MNHEY and CDR2 SVGAGI come from the germline V gene. With 0 bases removed from V and 8 bases from J, the gap between germline ends came to 10 bases. CDR3 loop: CASSYSSKNGYTF. The CDR3 DNA follows: TGTGCCAGCAGTTACTCGAGTAAAAACGGCTACACCTTC.

This clonotype has more than one count but fewer than ten. This rearrangement joins TRBV28 to TRBJ2-6; 8 bases are a match to TRBD1. After removal of 3 bases from V and 0 bases from J, the junction contained 10 bases not matched to a gene. The germline gives CDR1 MDHEN, CDR2 SYDVKM. The CDR3 covers 19 residues. In nucleotides, the CDR3 is TGTGCCAGCAGTTTTGGACAGGGAACCCCTGGCTCTGGGGCCAACGTCCTGACTTTC. Amino acids: CASSFGQGTPGSGANVLTF.

This clonotype was recorded at least ten times. The rearrangement links TRBV12-3 or TRBV12-4 to TRBJ2-2; D might be TRBD1 (6 bases). The length of the CDR3 is 15 residues. V dropped 6 bases and J dropped 7 bases, with 18 bases sitting between them. CDR3 sequence (DNA): TGTGCCAGCAGCCGAAACAGGGTTGCAGGCGGGGAGCTGTTTTTT. It codes for CASSRNRVAGGELFF.

The chain recombines TRBV3-1 with TRBJ2-7; D perhaps matches TRBD2 (6 bases). The germline V gene encodes CDR1 LGHDT and CDR2 YNNKEL (reference sequence). The CDR3 sequence is 16 residues long. With 2 bases removed from V and 2 bases from J, the gap between germline ends came to 16 bases. CDR3 sequence: CASSQPAAGLAYEQYF. The CDR3 nucleotides are TGTGCCAGCAGCCAACCTGCGGCGGGACTCGCCTACGAGCAGTACTTC.

The chain couples TRBV7-6 to TRBJ2-1; perhaps D is TRBD1 or TRBD2 (5 bases each). The V gene lost 6 bases and the J gene lost 1 base, with 16 bases spanning the gap. The CDR3 has 16 residues. Germline V gene lookup returns CDR1 SGHVS and CDR2 FNYEAQ. CDR3 residues: CASSRDPLFSYNEQFF. DNA of the CDR3: TGTGCCAGCAGTCGGGACCCACTCTTTTCCTACAATGAGCAGTTCTTC.

This clonotype has a handful of counts. The rearrangement joins TRBV20-1 to TRBJ2-1; 9 nucleotides align to TRBD2. Germline values: CDR1 DFQATT, CDR2 SNEGSKA (reference sequence). The CDR3 has 15 amino acids. V gave up 5 bases and J gave up 0 bases; unmatched junction bases: 5. The CDR3 DNA reads TGCAGTGCTCCTGGGACTAGCAGCTCCTACAATGAGCAGTTCTTC. Protein product: CSAPGTSSSYNEQFF.

The genes are TRBV20-1 and TRBJ1-1; 7 nucleotides line up with TRBD1. Germline CDR1 is DFQATT and CDR2 is SNEGSKA (reference sequence). This CDR3 comprises 14 residues. After removal of 6 bases from V and 4 bases from J, the junction contained 11 bases not matched to a gene. CDR3 nucleotides: TGCAGTGCGAACTTACAGGGGTGGGGCACTGAAGCTTTCTTT. It codes for CSANLQGWGTEAFF.

This chain uses TRBV4-2 with TRBJ1-2, with D possibly TRBD1 on 6 matching bases. This CDR3 has 14 residues. V dropped 0 bases and J dropped 2 bases, with 7 bases sitting between them. CDR1 is LGHNA, CDR2 YNFKEQ, per germline. DNA for the CDR3: TGTGCCAGCAGCCAAGATGGACAGAACTATGGCTACACCTTC. This translates into CASSQDGQNYGYTF.

The rearrangement uses TRBV10-3 and TRBJ2-3; D gene uncertain. Germline values: CDR1 ENHRY, CDR2 SYGVKD. This CDR3 is built from 12 residues. Trimming pared 4 bases from V and 0 bases from J, leaving 2 bases between. CDR3 sequence reads: CAISGSTDTQYF. The CDR3 DNA follows: TGTGCCATCAGTGGGAGCACAGATACGCAGTATTTT.

In DNA form, the CDR3 reads TGTGCCAGCAGCAAAGTTCCCCCAGGGGTTTCTTCGTACGAGCAGTACTTC. Amino acids: CASSKVPPGVSSYEQYF. The genes are TRBV21-1 and TRBJ2-7; TRBD1 is the table's D call and was not checked against the DNA. TRBV21-1 is shown as a pseudogene. CDR3 size: 17 residues.